This T cell receptor (beta chain) was obtained from a study of response to subunit inactivated influenza vaccine. Study findings and constraints: The authors proposed limited new T cell recruitment per seasonal influenza vaccination.

TCRdb redid the calling of the RT-PCR reads with MiXCR, one entry per CDR3 protein. Of about 780,000 distinct CDR3 sequences listed, roughly 18% are singletons. Note on this clonotype: Its antigen is currently unknown.

The CDR3 spans 12 residues. Trimming removed 6 bases at V and 7 bases at J, with 13 bases between. Germline V gives CDR1 DFQATT, CDR2 SNEGSKA (reference sequence). This chain links TRBV20-1 with TRBJ2-1, with TRBD2 as a possible D gene (6 bases). The sample in question was PBMCs from blood, obtained roughly 5 days after vaccination. The sequence was obtained from a man in his fifties who received an inactivated influenza vaccine. The CDR3: CSAHSGPNEQFF. As DNA, the CDR3 is TGCAGTGCACACAGCGGGCCTAATGAGCAGTTCTTC.